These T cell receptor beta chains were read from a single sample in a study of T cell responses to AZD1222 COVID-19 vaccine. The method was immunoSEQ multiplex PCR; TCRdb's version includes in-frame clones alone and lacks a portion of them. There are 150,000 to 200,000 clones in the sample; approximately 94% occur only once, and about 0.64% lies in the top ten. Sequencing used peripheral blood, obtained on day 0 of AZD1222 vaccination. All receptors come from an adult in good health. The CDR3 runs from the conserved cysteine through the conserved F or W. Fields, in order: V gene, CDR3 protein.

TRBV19,CASSTRTGLGYTF
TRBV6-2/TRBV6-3,CASSYGNEQFF
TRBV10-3,CAITPGPNGGELFF
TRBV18,CASSPGTPNEQFF
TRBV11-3,CASSFNPNTEAFF
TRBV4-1,CASSQIQGGDTYEQYF
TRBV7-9,CASSLGVITGGNTEAFF
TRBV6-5,CASSTGTGNQPQHF
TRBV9,CASSVGWDPSYEQYF
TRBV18,CASSPVRGSRAVNTEAFF
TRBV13,CASSAGIGSNQPQHF
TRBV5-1,CASTVGGQRNYGYTF
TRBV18,CASSDSWGGYGYTF
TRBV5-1,CASSLVGTGSYNEQFF
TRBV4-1,CASSYPGSEHYEQYF
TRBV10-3,CAIMEQGRGTQYF
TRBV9,CASSSQPGRAAFF
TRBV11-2,CASSLTGVNEQYF
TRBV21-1,CASSKIQGTLSYNEQFF
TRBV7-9,CASSRDRAGYTF
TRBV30,CAWRGELVGGPTRRYNSPLHF
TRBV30,CAWGIAGNEKLFF
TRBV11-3,CASSSGGKNTEAFF
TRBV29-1,CSVTREDLNTEAFF
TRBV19,CASSTGLLRDYGYTF
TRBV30,CAWSVLITSTDTQYF
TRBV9,CASSVAFYGSPLHF
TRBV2,CASGNNRRVSPLHF
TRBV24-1,CATAGQDGEQYF
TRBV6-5,CASRQSSGRVREQFF